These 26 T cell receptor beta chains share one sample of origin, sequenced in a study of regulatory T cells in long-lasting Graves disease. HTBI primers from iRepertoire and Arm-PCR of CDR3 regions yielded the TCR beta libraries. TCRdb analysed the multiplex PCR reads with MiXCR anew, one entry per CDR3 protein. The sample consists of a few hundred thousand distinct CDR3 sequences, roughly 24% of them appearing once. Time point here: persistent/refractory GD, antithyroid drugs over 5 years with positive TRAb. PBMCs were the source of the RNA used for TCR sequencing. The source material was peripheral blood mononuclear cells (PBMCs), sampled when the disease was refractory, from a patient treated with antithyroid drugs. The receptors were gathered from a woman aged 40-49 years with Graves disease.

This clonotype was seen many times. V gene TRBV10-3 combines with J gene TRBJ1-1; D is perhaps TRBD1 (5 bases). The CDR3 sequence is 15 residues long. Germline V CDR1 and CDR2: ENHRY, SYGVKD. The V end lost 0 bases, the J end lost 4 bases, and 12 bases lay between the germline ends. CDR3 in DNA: TGTGCCATCAGTGAGTCGATCCTCGGGGGCACTGAAGCTTTCTTT. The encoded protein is CAISESILGGTEAFF.

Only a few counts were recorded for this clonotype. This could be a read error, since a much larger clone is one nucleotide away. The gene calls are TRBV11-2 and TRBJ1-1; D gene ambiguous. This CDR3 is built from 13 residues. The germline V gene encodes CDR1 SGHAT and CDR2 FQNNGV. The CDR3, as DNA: TGTGCCAGCAGCTTAGTATGGGCCACTGAAGCTCTCTTT. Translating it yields CASSLVWATEALF.

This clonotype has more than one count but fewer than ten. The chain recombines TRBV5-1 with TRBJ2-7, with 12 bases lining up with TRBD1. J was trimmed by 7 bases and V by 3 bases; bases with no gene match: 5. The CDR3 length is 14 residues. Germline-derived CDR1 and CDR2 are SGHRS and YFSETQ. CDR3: CASSSGTGGEEQYF. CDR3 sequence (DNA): TGCGCCAGCAGCTCCGGGACAGGGGGCGAGGAGCAGTACTTC.

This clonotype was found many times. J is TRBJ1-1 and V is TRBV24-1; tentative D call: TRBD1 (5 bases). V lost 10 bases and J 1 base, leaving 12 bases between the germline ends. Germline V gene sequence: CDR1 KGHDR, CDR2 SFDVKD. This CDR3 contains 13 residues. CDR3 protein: CATRGRGNTEAFF. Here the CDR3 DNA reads TGTGCCACGAGGGGCCGTGGGAACACTGAAGCTTTCTTT.

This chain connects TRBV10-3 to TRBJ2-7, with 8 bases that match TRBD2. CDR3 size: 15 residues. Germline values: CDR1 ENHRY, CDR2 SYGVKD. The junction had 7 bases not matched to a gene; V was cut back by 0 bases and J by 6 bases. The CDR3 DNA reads TGTGCCATCAGTGAGTCGTTAGCGGGAACGGGCGAGCAGTACTTC. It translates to CAISESLAGTGEQYF.

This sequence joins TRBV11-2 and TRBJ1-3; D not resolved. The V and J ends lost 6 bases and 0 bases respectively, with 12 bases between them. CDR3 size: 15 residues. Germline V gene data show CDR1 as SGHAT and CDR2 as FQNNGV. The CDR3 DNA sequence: TGTGCCAGCAGATTACCGGGCCGCTCTGGAAACACCATATATTTT. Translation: CASRLPGRSGNTIYF.

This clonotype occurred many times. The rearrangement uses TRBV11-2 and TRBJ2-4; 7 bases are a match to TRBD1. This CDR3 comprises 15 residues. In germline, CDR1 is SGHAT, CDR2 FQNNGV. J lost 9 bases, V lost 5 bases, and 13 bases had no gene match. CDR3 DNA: TGTGCCAGCAGCCCGAGACAGGGCTGGGGTATCATTCAGTACTTC. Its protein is CASSPRQGWGIIQYF.

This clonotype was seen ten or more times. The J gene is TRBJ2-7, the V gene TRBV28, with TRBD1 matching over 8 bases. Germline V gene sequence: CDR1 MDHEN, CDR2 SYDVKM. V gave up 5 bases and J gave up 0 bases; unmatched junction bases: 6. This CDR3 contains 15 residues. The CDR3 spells CASSPRDRSSYEQYF. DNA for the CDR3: TGTGCCAGCAGTCCCCGGGACAGGAGCTCCTACGAGCAGTACTTC. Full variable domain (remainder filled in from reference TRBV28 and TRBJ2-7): DVKVTQSSRYLVKRTGEKVFLECVQDMDHENMFWYRQDPGLGLRLIYFSYDVKMKEKGDIPEGYSVSREKKERFSLILESASTNQTSMYLCASSPRDRSSYEQYFGPGTRLTVT.

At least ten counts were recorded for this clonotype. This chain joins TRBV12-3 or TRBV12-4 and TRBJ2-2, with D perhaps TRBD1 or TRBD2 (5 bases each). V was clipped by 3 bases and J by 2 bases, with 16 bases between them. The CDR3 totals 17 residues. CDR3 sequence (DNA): TGTGCCAGCAGTTTCTCAGGGACCCCGATTAACACCGGGGAGCTGTTTTTT. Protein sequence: CASSFSGTPINTGELFF.

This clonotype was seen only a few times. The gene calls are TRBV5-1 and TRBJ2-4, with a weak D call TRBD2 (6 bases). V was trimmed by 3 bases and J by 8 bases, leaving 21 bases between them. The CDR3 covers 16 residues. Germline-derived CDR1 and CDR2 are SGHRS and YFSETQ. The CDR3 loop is CASSSTPGTLGDIQYF. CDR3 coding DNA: TGCGCCAGCAGCTCTACCCCGGGGACTCTGGGGGACATTCAGTACTTC.

Written as DNA, the CDR3 is TGCGCCAGCAGTGAGGGACTAGCGGGAGAAGAGCAGTACTTC. As protein: CASSEGLAGEEQYF. The chain combines TRBV10-2 with TRBJ2-7; 13 bases align to TRBD2. The CDR3 is 14 residues long. Germline CDR1 WSHSY, CDR2 SAAADI. V gave up 2 bases and J gave up 7 bases; unmatched junction bases: 2.

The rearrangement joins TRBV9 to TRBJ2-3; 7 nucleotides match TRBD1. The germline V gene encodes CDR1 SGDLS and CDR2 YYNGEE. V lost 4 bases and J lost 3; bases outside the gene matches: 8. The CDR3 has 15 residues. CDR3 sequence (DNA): TGTGCCAGCAGCCACTATGGACAGGTGACAGATACGCAGTATTTT. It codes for CASSHYGQVTDTQYF.

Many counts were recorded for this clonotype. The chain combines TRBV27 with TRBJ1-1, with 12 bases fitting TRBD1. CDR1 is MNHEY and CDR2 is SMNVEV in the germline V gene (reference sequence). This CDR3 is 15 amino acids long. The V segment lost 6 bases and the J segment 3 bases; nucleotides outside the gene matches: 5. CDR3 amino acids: CASSPGTGGDTEAFF. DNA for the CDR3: TGTGCCAGCAGCCCCGGGACAGGGGGCGACACTGAAGCTTTCTTT.

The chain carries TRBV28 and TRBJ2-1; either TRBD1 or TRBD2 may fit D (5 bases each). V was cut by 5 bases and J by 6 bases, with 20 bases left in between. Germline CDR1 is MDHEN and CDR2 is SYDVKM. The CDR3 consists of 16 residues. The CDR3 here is CASSAIGTSWGNEQFF. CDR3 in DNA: TGTGCCAGCAGTGCGATAGGGACCTCGTGGGGCAATGAGCAGTTCTTC. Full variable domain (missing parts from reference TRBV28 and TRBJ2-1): DVKVTQSSRYLVKRTGEKVFLECVQDMDHENMFWYRQDPGLGLRLIYFSYDVKMKEKGDIPEGYSVSREKKERFSLILESASTNQTSMYLCASSAIGTSWGNEQFFGPGTRLTVL.

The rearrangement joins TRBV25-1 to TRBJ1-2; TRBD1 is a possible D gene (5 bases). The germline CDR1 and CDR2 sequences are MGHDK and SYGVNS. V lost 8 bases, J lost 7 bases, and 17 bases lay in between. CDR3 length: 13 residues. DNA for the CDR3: TGTGCCAGCCAAACCTCGGGACGAATTGGCTACACCTTC. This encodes CASQTSGRIGYTF.

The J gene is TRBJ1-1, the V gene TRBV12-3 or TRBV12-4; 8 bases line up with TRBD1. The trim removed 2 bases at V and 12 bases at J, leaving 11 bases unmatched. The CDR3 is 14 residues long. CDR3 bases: TGTGCCAGCAGTTTAAAGTCAGGGGGCCGGTGGTCTTTCTTT. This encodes CASSLKSGGRWSFF.

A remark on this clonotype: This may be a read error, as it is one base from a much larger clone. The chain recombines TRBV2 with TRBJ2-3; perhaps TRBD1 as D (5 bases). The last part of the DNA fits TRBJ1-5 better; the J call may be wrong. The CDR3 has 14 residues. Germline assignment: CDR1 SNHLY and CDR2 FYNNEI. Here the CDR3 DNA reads TGTGCCAGCAGTGAGGGTGGGACCAGAGATACGCAGCATTTT. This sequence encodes CASSEGGTRDTQHF.

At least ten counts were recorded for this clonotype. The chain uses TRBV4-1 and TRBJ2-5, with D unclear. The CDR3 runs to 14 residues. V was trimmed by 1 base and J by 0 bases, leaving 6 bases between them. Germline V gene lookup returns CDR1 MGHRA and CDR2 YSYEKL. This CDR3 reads CASSQVRNQETQYF. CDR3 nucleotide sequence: TGCGCCAGCAGCCAAGTTAGGAACCAAGAGACCCAGTACTTC.

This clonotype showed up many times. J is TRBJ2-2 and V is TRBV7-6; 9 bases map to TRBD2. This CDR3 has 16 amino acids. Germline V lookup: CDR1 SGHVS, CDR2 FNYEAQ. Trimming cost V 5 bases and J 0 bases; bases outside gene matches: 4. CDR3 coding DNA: TGTGCCAGCAGCCACGTAGCGGGAGCGAACACCGGGGAGCTGTTTTTT. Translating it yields CASSHVAGANTGELFF.

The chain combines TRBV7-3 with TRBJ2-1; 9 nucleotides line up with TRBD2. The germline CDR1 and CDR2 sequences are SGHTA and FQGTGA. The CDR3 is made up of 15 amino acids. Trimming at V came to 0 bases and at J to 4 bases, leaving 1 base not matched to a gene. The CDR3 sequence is CASSLTSGGYNEQFF. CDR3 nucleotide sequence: TGTGCCAGCAGCTTAACTAGCGGGGGATACAATGAGCAGTTCTTC.

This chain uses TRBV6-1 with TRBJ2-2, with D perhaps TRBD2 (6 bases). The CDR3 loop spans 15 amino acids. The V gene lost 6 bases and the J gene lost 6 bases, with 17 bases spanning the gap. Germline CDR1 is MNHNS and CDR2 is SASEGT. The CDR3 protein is CASRNPRGGAGELFF. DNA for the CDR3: TGTGCCAGCAGAAATCCTCGGGGAGGCGCCGGGGAGCTGTTTTTT.

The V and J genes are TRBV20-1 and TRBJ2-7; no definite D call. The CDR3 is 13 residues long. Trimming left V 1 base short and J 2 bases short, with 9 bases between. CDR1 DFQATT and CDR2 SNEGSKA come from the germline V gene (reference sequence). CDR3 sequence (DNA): TGCAGTGCTAGAGCGGTCCATGCCTACGAGCAGTACTTC. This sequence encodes CSARAVHAYEQYF.

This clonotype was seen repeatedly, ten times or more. The CDR3 coding sequence is TGTGCCAGCAGTTACGGAGCTAGCGGGAGTTTGGAGACCCAGTACTTC. This sequence encodes CASSYGASGSLETQYF. The J gene is TRBJ2-5, the V gene TRBV6-2 or TRBV6-3; 10 nucleotides agree with TRBD2. Germline CDR1 and CDR2: MNHEY and SVGEGT. The CDR3 is 16 amino acids. V lost 2 bases to trimming and J lost 5 bases; unmatched junction nucleotides: 8.

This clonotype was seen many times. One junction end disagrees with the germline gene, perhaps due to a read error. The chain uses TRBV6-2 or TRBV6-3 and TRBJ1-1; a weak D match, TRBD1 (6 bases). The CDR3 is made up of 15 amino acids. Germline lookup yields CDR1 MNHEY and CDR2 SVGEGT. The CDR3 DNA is TGTGCCAGCAGTTACTCTACAGGGCCAATCTCTGATGCTTTCTTT. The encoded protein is CASSYSTGPISDAFF.

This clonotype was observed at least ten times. CDR3 DNA sequence: TGTGCCAGCAGGACAGGGGAAGGATTAGTTTCACCCCTCCACTTT. Translating it yields CASRTGEGLVSPLHF. V gene TRBV28 combines with J gene TRBJ1-6, with 8 bases lining up with TRBD1. CDR3 length equals 15 residues. The junction had 10 bases not matched to a gene; V was cut back by 6 bases and J by 9 bases. Germline CDR1 MDHEN, CDR2 SYDVKM.

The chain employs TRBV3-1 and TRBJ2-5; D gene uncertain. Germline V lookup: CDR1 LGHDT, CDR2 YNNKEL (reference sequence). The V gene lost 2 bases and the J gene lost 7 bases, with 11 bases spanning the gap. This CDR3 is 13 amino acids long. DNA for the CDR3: TGTGCCAGCAGCCAAATGGTCGGTGGGACCCAGTACTTC. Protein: CASSQMVGGTQYF.